These T cell receptor beta chains were read from a single sample in a study of T cells in Graves' hyperthyroidism and ophthalmopathy. A single record per CDR3 protein comes from TCRdb applying MiXCR to the multiplex PCR reads. The sample has under 250,000 distinct CDR3 sequences, approximately 17% seen once. Material for sequencing was blood. The receptors derive from a man aged 45 to 65 with Graves' hyperthyroidism. Each CDR3 is given with its conserved first and last residue. Size values are once, few and many counts, or a class for expanded clones, and some rows have none.

J gene | V gene | clone size | CDR3 protein
TRBJ2-1 | TRBV29-1 | few | CSVDSGSSYNEQFF
TRBJ2-1 | TRBV28 | many | CASSLRTSGSVEQFF
TRBJ1-1 | TRBV11-2 | many | CASSSNRGAFF
TRBJ2-7 | TRBV11-3 | few | CASSLQGSSHEQYF
TRBJ1-6 | TRBV27 | - | CASSMDRGISPLHF
TRBJ2-1 | TRBV11-2 | few | CASSLDRVVGNEQFF
TRBJ1-5 | TRBV6-2/TRBV6-3 | - | CASSPYRGQYYQPQHF
TRBJ2-1 | TRBV12-3/TRBV12-4 | many | CASRIAGFTYNEQFF
TRBJ2-1 | TRBV20-1 | few | CSARGSAAYNEQFF
TRBJ2-3 | TRBV18 | many | CASSLTSASTDTQYF
TRBJ2-7 | TRBV28 | many | CASSLTPWLAPSYEQYF
TRBJ1-1 | TRBV6-2/TRBV6-3 | - | CASREGQGGGTEAFF
TRBJ2-5 | TRBV7-6 | - | CASSLLRERETQYF
TRBJ2-7 | TRBV10-3 | - | CAISELRYEQYF
TRBJ2-5 | TRBV27 | few | CASSTGTGTGETQYF
TRBJ1-6 | TRBV12-3/TRBV12-4 | many | CASKPSGRNSPLHF
TRBJ2-3 | TRBV2 | many | CASSDRTSGQGDTQYF
TRBJ2-1 | TRBV28 | many | CATSKSRGLSYNEQFF
TRBJ2-7 | TRBV28 | many | CASSLVAGWQYF
TRBJ2-1 | TRBV28 | - | CASRSFFWGKGGNEQFF
TRBJ1-2 | TRBV6-5 | few | CASSYSGTDWGYTF
TRBJ2-3 | TRBV20-1 | once | CSARDQWGTSGRAITDTQYF
TRBJ2-7 | TRBV4-3 | - | CASSPGLANHYEQYF
TRBJ1-5 | TRBV19 | many | CASSIVGNGQPQHF